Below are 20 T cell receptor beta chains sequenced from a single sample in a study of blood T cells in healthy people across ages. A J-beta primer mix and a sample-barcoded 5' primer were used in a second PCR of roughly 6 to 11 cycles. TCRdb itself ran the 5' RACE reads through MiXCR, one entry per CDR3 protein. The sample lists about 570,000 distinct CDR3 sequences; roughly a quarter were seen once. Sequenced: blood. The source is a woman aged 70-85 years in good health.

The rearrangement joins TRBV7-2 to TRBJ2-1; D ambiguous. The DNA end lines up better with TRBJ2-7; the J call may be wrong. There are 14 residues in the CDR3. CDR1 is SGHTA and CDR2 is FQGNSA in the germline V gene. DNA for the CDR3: TGTGCCAGCAGCTTAGTGCCCAGCTCCTACGAGCAGTACTTC. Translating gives CASSLVPSSYEQYF.

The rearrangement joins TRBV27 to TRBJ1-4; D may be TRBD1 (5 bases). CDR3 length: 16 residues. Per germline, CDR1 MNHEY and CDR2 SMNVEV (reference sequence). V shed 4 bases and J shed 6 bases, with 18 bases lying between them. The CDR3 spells CASSWDIVGRYEKLFF. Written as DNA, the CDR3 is TGTGCCAGCAGTTGGGATATTGTGGGGCGGTATGAAAAACTGTTTTTT.

The CDR3 reads CASSLLAGNQETQYF. As DNA, the CDR3 is TGTGCCAGCAGTTTACTAGCGGGGAACCAAGAGACCCAGTACTTC. The chain is built from TRBV12-3 or TRBV12-4 and TRBJ2-5, with 9 nucleotides matching TRBD2. There are 15 residues in the CDR3. V trimming: 2 bases; J trimming: 0 bases; junction bases outside the gene matches: 1.

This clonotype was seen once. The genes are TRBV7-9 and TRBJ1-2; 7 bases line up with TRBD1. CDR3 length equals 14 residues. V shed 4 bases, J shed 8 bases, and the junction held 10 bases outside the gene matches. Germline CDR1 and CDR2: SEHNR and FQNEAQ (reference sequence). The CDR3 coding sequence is TGTGCCAGCAGCTCGGAGGGACAGAGTGAGGGCTACACCTTC. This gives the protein CASSSEGQSEGYTF.

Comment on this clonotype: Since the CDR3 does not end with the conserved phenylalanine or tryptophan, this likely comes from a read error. CDR3: CASSRDRGASPLHI. The CDR3 DNA sequence: TGCGCCAGCAGCCGGGACAGGGGTGCTTCACCCCTCCACATT. The V and J genes are TRBV5-1 and TRBJ1-6; 10 nucleotides match TRBD1. Trimming removed 4 bases from V and 9 bases from J; junction bases left unmatched: 4. CDR1 and CDR2 (germline): SGHRS, YFSETQ. CDR3 length: 14 amino acids.

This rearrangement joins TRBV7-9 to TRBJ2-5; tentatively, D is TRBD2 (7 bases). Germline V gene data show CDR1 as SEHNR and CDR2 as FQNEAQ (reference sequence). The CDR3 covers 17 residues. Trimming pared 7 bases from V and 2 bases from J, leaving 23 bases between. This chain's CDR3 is CASNFGMGGGQQETQYF. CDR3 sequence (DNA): TGTGCCAGCAACTTCGGCATGGGCGGGGGCCAACAAGAGACCCAGTACTTC. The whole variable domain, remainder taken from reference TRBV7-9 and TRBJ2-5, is DTGVSQNPRHKITKRGQNVTFRCDPISEHNRLYWYRQTLGQGPEFLTYFQNEAQLEKSRLLSDRFSAERPKGSFSTLEIQRTEQGDSAMYLCASNFGMGGGQQETQYFGPGTRLLVL.

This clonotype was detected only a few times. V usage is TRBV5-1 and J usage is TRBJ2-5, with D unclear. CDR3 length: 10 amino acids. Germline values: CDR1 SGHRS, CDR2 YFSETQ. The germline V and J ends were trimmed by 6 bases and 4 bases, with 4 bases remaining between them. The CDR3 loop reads CASIRETQYF. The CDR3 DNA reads TGCGCCAGCATTAGAGAGACCCAGTACTTC.

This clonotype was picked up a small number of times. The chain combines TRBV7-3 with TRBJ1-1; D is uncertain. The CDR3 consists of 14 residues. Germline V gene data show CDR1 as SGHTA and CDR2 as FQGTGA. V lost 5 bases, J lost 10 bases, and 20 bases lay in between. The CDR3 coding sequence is TGTGCCAGCAGCCCAGGACCCTGGTCTGACGGAGCTTTCTTT. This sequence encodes CASSPGPWSDGAFF.

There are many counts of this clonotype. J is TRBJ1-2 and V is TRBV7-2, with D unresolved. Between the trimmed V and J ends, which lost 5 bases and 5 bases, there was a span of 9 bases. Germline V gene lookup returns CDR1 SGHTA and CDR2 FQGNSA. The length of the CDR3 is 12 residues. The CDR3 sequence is CASSQVGYGYTF. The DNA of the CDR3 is TGTGCCAGCAGCCAAGTTGGATATGGCTACACCTTC.

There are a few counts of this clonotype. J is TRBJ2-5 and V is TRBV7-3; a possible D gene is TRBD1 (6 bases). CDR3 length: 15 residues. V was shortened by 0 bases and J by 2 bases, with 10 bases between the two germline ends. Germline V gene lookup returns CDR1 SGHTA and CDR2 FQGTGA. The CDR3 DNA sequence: TGTGCCAGCAGCTTAACAGGGGGTGTACAAGAGACCCAGTACTTC. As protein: CASSLTGGVQETQYF.

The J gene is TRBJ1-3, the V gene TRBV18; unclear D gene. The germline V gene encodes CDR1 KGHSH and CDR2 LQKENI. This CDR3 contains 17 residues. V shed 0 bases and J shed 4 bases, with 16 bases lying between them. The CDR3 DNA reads TGTGCCAGCTCACCACCGTCGAGGGCAGTCTTCGGAAACACCATATATTTT. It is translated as CASSPPSRAVFGNTIYF.

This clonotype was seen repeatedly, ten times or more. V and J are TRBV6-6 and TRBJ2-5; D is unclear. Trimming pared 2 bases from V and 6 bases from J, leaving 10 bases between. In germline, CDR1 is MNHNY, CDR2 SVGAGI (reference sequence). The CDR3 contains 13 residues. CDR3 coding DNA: TGTGCCAGCAGTTACGCAGATGTGCAGACCCAGTACTTC. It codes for CASSYADVQTQYF.

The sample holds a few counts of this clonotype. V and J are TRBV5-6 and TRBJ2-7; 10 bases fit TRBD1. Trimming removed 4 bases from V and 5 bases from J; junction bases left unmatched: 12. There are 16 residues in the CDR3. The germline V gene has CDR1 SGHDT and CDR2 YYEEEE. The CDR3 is CASSLRPGTGVDEQYF. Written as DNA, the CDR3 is TGTGCCAGCAGCCTCCGCCCCGGGACAGGGGTGGACGAGCAGTACTTC. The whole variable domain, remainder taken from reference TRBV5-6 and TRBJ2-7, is DAGVTQSPTHLIKTRGQQVTLRCSPKSGHDTVSWYQQALGQGPQFIFQYYEEEERQRGNFPDRFSGHQFPNYSSELNVNALLLGDSALYLCASSLRPGTGVDEQYFGPGTRLTVT.

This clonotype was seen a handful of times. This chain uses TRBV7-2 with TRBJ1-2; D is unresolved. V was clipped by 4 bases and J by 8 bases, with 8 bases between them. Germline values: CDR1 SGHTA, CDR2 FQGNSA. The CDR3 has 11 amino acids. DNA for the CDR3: TGTGCCAGCAGCTCCTTTCAGGGCTACACCTTC. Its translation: CASSSFQGYTF.

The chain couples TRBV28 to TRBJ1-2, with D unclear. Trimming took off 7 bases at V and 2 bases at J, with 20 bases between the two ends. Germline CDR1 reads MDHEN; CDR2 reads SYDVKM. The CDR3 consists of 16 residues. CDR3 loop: CASINATARSNYGYTF. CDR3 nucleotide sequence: TGTGCCAGCATCAATGCGACCGCCAGAAGCAACTATGGCTACACCTTC.

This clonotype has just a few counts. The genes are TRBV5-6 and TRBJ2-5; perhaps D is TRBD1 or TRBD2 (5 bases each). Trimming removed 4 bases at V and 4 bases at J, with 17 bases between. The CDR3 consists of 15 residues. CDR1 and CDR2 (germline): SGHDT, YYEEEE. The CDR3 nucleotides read TGTGCCAGCAGCAATCTAATGGGACGTGGAGAGACCCAGTACTTC. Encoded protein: CASSNLMGRGETQYF.

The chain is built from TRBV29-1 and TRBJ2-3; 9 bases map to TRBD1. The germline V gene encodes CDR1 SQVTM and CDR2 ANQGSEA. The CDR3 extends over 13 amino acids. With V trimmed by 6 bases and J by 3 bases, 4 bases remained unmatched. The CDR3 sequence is CSVFGTGTDTQYF. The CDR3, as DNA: TGCAGCGTCTTCGGGACAGGGACAGATACGCAGTATTTT.

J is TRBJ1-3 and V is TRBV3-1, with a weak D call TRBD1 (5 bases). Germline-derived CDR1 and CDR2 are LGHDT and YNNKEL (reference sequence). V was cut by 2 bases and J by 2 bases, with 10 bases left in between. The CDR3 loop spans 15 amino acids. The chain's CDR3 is CASSQTWGPGNTIYF. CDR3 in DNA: TGTGCCAGCAGCCAAACGTGGGGACCTGGAAACACCATATATTTT.

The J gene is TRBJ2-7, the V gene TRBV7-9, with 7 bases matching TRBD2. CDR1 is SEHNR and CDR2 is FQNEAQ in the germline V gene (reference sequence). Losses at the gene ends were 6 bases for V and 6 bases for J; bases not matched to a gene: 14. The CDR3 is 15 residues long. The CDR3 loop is CASSRNGGTLSEQYF. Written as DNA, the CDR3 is TGTGCCAGCAGTCGAAACGGGGGGACCCTTTCCGAGCAGTACTTC.

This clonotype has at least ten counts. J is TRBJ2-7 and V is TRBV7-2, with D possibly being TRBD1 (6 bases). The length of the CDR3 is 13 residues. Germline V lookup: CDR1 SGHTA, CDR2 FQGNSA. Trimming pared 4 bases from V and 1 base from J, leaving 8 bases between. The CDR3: CASSSRGSYEQYF. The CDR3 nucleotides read TGTGCCAGCAGCTCCAGGGGTTCCTACGAGCAGTACTTC.